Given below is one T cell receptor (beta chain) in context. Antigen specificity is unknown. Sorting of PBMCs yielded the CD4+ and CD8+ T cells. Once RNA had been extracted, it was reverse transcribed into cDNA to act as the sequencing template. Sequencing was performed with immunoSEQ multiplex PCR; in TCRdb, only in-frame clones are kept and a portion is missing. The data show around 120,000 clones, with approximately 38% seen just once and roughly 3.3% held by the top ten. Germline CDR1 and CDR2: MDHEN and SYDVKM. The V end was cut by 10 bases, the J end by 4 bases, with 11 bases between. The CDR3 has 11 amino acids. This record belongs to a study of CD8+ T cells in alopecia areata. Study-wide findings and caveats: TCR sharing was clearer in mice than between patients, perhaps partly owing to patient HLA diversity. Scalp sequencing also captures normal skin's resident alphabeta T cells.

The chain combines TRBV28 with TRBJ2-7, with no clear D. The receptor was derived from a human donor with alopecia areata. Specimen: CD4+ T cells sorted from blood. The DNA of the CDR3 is TGTGCCACCACGCTGGGTTACGAGCAGTACTTC. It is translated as CATTLGYEQYF.